These 30 T cell receptor beta chains share one sample of origin, sequenced in a study of CD8 T cells in Susac syndrome. 0.5 to 1 ug RNA was reverse transcribed with random hexamers. MiXCR, run by TCRdb on the immunoSEQ multiplex PCR reads, gives a single entry per CDR3 protein. The repertoire has around 180,000 distinct CDR3 sequences, roughly 95% of them found once; the top ten carry roughly 0.095%. The specimen was CD4+ T cells from PBMCs. All receptors come from a human donor with multiple sclerosis.

The chain couples TRBV2 to TRBJ1-1, with unresolved D. Trimming removed 4 bases at V and 0 bases at J, with 6 bases between. The CDR3 sequence is 13 residues long. Germline V lookup: CDR1 SNHLY, CDR2 FYNNEI. The chain's CDR3 is CASSVEVNTEAFF. The CDR3 DNA reads TGTGCCAGCAGTGTTGAGGTGAACACTGAAGCTTTCTTT.

The rearrangement uses TRBV3-1 and TRBJ1-2; maybe TRBD1 (5 bases). V lost 2 bases and J 4 bases, leaving 8 bases between the germline ends. This CDR3 has 13 residues. Germline CDR1 and CDR2: LGHDT and YNNKEL (reference sequence). In nucleotides, the CDR3 is TGTGCCAGCAGCCAATACCAGGGCTATGGCTACACCTTC. Amino acid sequence: CASSQYQGYGYTF.

This chain joins TRBV20-1 and TRBJ2-3; 14 bases are shared with TRBD2. The germline V gene has CDR1 DFQATT and CDR2 SNEGSKA (reference sequence). CDR3 length equals 14 residues. V gave up 6 bases and J gave up 9 bases; unmatched junction bases: 8. The DNA for the CDR3 is TGCAGTGCGGCCCCGACTAGCGGGGGGGACACGCAGTATTTT. This codes for CSAAPTSGGDTQYF.

This chain uses TRBV4-2 with TRBJ1-5; D is ambiguous. V gave up 2 bases and J gave up 0 bases, with 5 bases separating them. This CDR3 is built from 14 residues. Germline V gene data show CDR1 as LGHNA and CDR2 as YNFKEQ. The CDR3 spells CASSQWDSNQPQHF. Here the CDR3 DNA reads TGTGCCAGCAGCCAATGGGATAGCAATCAGCCCCAGCATTTT.

This rearrangement joins TRBV9 to TRBJ1-1, with D unresolved. The V end was cut by 0 bases, the J end by 8 bases, with 14 bases between. This CDR3 has 14 residues. Germline V gives CDR1 SGDLS, CDR2 YYNGEE. The CDR3 bases are TGTGCCAGCAGCGTAGTAAGGGCCGGAGGGGAAGCTTTCTTT. Amino acid sequence: CASSVVRAGGEAFF.

The chain is built from TRBV6-6 and TRBJ2-5, with TRBD1 matching 9 bases. J was trimmed by 5 bases and V by 0 bases; bases with no gene match: 4. CDR1 MNHNY and CDR2 SVGAGI come from the germline V gene (reference sequence). CDR3 size: 15 residues. The CDR3 reads CASSYSTGGRETQYF. In DNA form, the CDR3 reads TGTGCCAGCAGTTACTCAACAGGGGGCAGGGAGACCCAGTACTTC.

V is TRBV9 and J is TRBJ2-1; tentatively, D is TRBD2 (5 bases). The germline V gene encodes CDR1 SGDLS and CDR2 YYNGEE. V lost 0 bases and J 9 bases, leaving 13 bases between the germline ends. This CDR3 has 14 residues. The CDR3 sequence: CASSVVASPGEQFF. As DNA, the CDR3 is TGTGCCAGCAGCGTAGTGGCTAGCCCCGGTGAGCAGTTCTTC.

The CDR3 sequence is CASSATGAGYEQYF. The CDR3 DNA follows: TGTGCCAGCAGCGCGACAGGGGCGGGCTACGAGCAGTACTTC. V and J are TRBV9 and TRBJ2-7, with TRBD1 identical over 8 bases. The CDR3 totals 14 residues. Trimming at V came to 3 bases and at J to 3 bases, leaving 5 bases not matched to a gene. Germline V gene lookup returns CDR1 SGDLS and CDR2 YYNGEE.

The chain combines TRBV2 with TRBJ1-6; the match to TRBD1 covers 8 bases. In germline, CDR1 is SNHLY, CDR2 FYNNEI. This CDR3 is 16 amino acids long. V lost 8 bases to trimming and J lost 7 bases; unmatched junction nucleotides: 13. CDR3 in DNA: TGTGCCAGCGTGGGCCCCCCGGGACAGGAGAATTCACCCCTCCACTTT. Its protein product is CASVGPPGQENSPLHF.

The chain joins TRBV5-1 to TRBJ1-1; D remains unclear. This CDR3 region has 16 residues. V dropped 2 bases and J dropped 7 bases, with 21 bases sitting between them. Germline CDR1 SGHRS, CDR2 YFSETQ. The CDR3 spells CASSLSLGFRNLEAFF. The CDR3 DNA reads as TGCGCCAGCAGCTTATCACTGGGTTTTCGGAATCTTGAAGCTTTCTTT.

The chain recombines TRBV13 with TRBJ2-7; TRBD1 might be the D (5 bases). Looked up from germline, CDR1 is PRHDT and CDR2 is FYEKMQ (reference sequence). V dropped 3 bases and J dropped 0 bases, with 9 bases sitting between them. The CDR3 totals 14 residues. As DNA, the CDR3 is TGTGCCAGCAGCTTGACAGTCGCCTCCTACGAGCAGTACTTC. It translates to CASSLTVASYEQYF.

This chain joins TRBV2 and TRBJ2-7; D perhaps matches TRBD1 (5 bases). The CDR3 contains 16 residues. Germline V CDR1 and CDR2: SNHLY, FYNNEI. Trimming removed 2 bases from V and 4 bases from J, with 18 bases in between. CDR3 DNA sequence: TGTGCCAGCAGTGAAAATCCGAAATGGGGCATATACGAGCAGTACTTC. This codes for CASSENPKWGIYEQYF.

The gene calls are TRBV4-2 and TRBJ1-2, with D unresolved. This CDR3 is 14 amino acids long. CDR1 is LGHNA, CDR2 YNFKEQ, per germline. Trimming pared 0 bases from V and 8 bases from J, leaving 13 bases between. Written as DNA, the CDR3 is TGTGCCAGCAGCCAAGAGGGCGCCCTCGGAGGCTACACCTTC. Translating it yields CASSQEGALGGYTF.

The V gene is TRBV20-1, the J gene TRBJ2-7, with TRBD2 as a possible D gene (5 bases). The CDR3 runs to 15 residues. V lost 0 bases and J lost 2, with 14 bases in between. CDR1 and CDR2 (germline): DFQATT, SNEGSKA (reference sequence). The CDR3 is CSARDGITRPYEQYF. In nucleotides, the CDR3 is TGCAGTGCTAGAGATGGGATCACTAGGCCCTACGAGCAGTACTTC.

This clonotype was counted once. The J gene is TRBJ1-6, the V gene TRBV29-1, with 7 bases fitting TRBD1. Unmatched junction bases numbered 10, after V lost 5 bases and J lost 9 bases. Germline CDR1 SQVTM, CDR2 ANQGSEA. The length of the CDR3 is 14 residues. The CDR3 nucleotides are TGCAGCGTTCTCACAGGGGATGTGGGTTCACCCCTCCACTTT. As protein: CSVLTGDVGSPLHF.

This clonotype occurred once. Written as DNA, the CDR3 is TGCAGTGCCTCATGGGGGGTCTATGGCTACACCTTC. Translating gives CSASWGVYGYTF. The rearrangement uses TRBV20-1 and TRBJ1-2, with D possibly being TRBD1 (5 bases). The CDR3 is 12 residues long. V lost 6 bases, J lost 4 bases, and 12 bases lay in between. The germline V gene has CDR1 DFQATT and CDR2 SNEGSKA (reference sequence).

J is TRBJ2-5 and V is TRBV30; D is undetermined. Per the germline V gene, CDR1 is GTSNPN and CDR2 is SVGIG (reference sequence). This CDR3 spans 16 amino acids. V lost 0 bases to trimming and J lost 3 bases, with 17 bases between them. CDR3 loop: CAWSVLVAEWEETQYF. CDR3 bases: TGTGCCTGGAGTGTTCTAGTTGCGGAGTGGGAAGAGACCCAGTACTTC.

This clonotype appeared once. This sequence joins TRBV4-3 and TRBJ2-4, with TRBD1 matching 7 bases. This CDR3 is built from 16 residues. Germline-derived CDR1 and CDR2 are LGHNA and YSLEER. With 0 bases clipped from V and 7 bases from J, the junction kept 9 bases outside the gene matches. CDR3 DNA sequence: TGCGCCAGCAGCCAAGATCCCCCTAGGGGGCGGAACATTCAGTACTTC. Translated, it gives CASSQDPPRGRNIQYF.

V and J are TRBV25-1 and TRBJ2-7; 8 bases match TRBD1. The V gene end was trimmed by 6 bases and the J gene end by 3 bases; junction bases not matched to a gene: 7. The length of the CDR3 is 14 residues. Germline-derived CDR1 and CDR2 are MGHDK and SYGVNS. CDR3 sequence: CASSRTGTFYEQYF. The CDR3 DNA sequence: TGTGCCAGCAGCAGGACAGGGACCTTCTACGAGCAGTACTTC.

The chain is built from TRBV5-1 and TRBJ1-2, with 9 nucleotides matching TRBD1. The germline CDR1 and CDR2 sequences are SGHRS and YFSETQ. The CDR3 covers 15 residues. Trimming took 4 bases from V and 5 from J; bases not matched to a gene: 9. Written as DNA, the CDR3 is TGCGCCAGCAGCGCCGGGACAGGGATTTGGTATGGCTACACCTTC. The encoded protein is CASSAGTGIWYGYTF.

The chain has TRBV3-1 and TRBJ1-1; D is unclear. This CDR3 contains 13 residues. Germline lookup yields CDR1 LGHDT and CDR2 YNNKEL (reference sequence). Trimming removed 5 bases at V and 3 bases at J, with 10 bases between. The CDR3 loop is CASSSKGDTEAFF. The CDR3 bases are TGTGCCAGCAGCTCAAAGGGAGACACTGAAGCTTTCTTT. Combining the CDR3 with reference TRBV3-1 and TRBJ1-1 gives the whole variable domain DTAVSQTPKYLVTQMGNDKSIKCEQNLGHDTMYWYKQDSKKFLKIMFSYNNKELIINETVPNRFSPKSPDKAHLNLHINSLELGDSAVYFCASSSKGDTEAFFGQGTRLTVV.

The chain couples TRBV20-1 to TRBJ2-5, with D perhaps being TRBD1 or TRBD2 (5 bases each). V lost 4 bases to trimming and J lost 2 bases, with 14 bases between them. The length of the CDR3 is 14 residues. CDR1 DFQATT and CDR2 SNEGSKA come from the germline V gene (reference sequence). CDR3 DNA: TGCAGTGCTATCCCGGGACGGAATCAAGAGACCCAGTACTTC. Its protein product is CSAIPGRNQETQYF.

The V call is TRBV29-1, the J call TRBJ2-1; D may correspond to TRBD1 or TRBD2 (5 bases each). V lost 4 bases to trimming and J lost 3 bases, with 16 bases between them. CDR1 is SQVTM, CDR2 ANQGSEA, per germline. The CDR3 spans 15 residues. The CDR3 sequence is CSVVQGLGVYNEQFF. The CDR3 coding sequence is TGCAGCGTTGTCCAGGGTCTCGGGGTCTACAATGAGCAGTTCTTC.

The V gene is TRBV7-9, the J gene TRBJ2-5; the match to TRBD1 covers 8 bases. This CDR3 has 14 residues. V trimming: 5 bases; J trimming: 6 bases; junction bases outside the gene matches: 8. CDR1 is SEHNR, CDR2 FQNEAQ, per germline (reference sequence). This CDR3 is CASSPDRVGQTQYF. CDR3 nucleotide sequence: TGTGCCAGCAGCCCGGACAGGGTTGGGCAGACCCAGTACTTC.

This clonotype was picked up one time. CDR3 in amino acids: CAWSVALVGYGYTF. The CDR3 nucleotides read TGTGCCTGGAGTGTAGCGCTGGTCGGCTATGGCTACACCTTC. The chain is built from TRBV30 and TRBJ1-2; D is ambiguous. Germline values: CDR1 GTSNPN, CDR2 SVGIG (reference sequence). Trimming left V 0 bases short and J 4 bases short, with 12 bases between. This CDR3 spans 14 amino acids.

The V call is TRBV29-1, the J call TRBJ1-5; 10 nucleotides align to TRBD1. The CDR3 consists of 15 residues. V lost 7 bases to trimming and J lost 0 bases; unmatched junction nucleotides: 6. Per the germline V gene, CDR1 is SQVTM and CDR2 is ANQGSEA. The CDR3 sequence is CSASGTGDSNQPQHF. For the CDR3, the DNA is TGCAGCGCCTCCGGGACAGGGGATAGCAATCAGCCCCAGCATTTT.

The chain employs TRBV13 and TRBJ2-7; D not certain. Germline V gene sequence: CDR1 PRHDT, CDR2 FYEKMQ (reference sequence). CDR3 size: 11 residues. Deletions cut 3 bases from V and 7 bases from J, with 7 bases between. As DNA, the CDR3 is TGTGCCAGCAGCTTCAGGTTGGAGCAGTACTTC. Translated, it gives CASSFRLEQYF.

This rearrangement joins TRBV30 to TRBJ2-1; TRBD1 is a possible D gene (6 bases). The germline V gene has CDR1 GTSNPN and CDR2 SVGIG (reference sequence). Trimming removed 3 bases from V and 9 bases from J, with 12 bases in between. There are 12 residues in the CDR3. The CDR3 bases are TGTGCCTGGAGCACAGGGATCCGTGAGCAGTTCTTC. It is translated as CAWSTGIREQFF.

The J gene is TRBJ2-7, the V gene TRBV15; tentatively, D is TRBD2 (6 bases). Germline V lookup: CDR1 LNHNV, CDR2 YYDKDF (reference sequence). CDR3 length: 14 amino acids. Trimming cost V 0 bases and J 6 bases, with 12 bases left between them. The CDR3 DNA reads as TGTGCCACCAGCAGAGATCCGAGCGGGTCCGAGCAGTACTTC. Amino acid sequence: CATSRDPSGSEQYF.

The CDR3 reads CASSSTGTGDYGYTF. Here the CDR3 DNA reads TGTGCCAGCAGCTCAACCGGGACAGGGGACTATGGCTACACCTTC. V is TRBV7-3 and J is TRBJ1-2; TRBD1 matches at 10 bases. V gave up 4 bases and J gave up 3 bases; unmatched junction bases: 5. The CDR3 contains 15 residues. Germline loops: CDR1 SGHTA, CDR2 FQGTGA.